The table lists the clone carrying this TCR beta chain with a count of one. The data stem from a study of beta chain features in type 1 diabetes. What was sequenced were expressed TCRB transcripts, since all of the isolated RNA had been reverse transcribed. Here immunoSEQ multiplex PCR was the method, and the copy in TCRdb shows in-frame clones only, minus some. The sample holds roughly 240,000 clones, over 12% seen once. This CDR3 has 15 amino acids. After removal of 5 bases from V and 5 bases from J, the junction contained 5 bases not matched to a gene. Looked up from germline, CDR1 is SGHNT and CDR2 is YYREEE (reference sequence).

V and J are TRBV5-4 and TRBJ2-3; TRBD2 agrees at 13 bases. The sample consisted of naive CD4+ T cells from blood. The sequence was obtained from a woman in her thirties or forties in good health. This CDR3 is CASRLAGGPQDTQYF. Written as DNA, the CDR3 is TGTGCCAGCAGACTAGCGGGGGGGCCTCAAGATACGCAGTATTTT. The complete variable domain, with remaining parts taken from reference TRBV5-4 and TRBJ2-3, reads ETGVTQSPTHLIKTRGQQVTLRCSSQSGHNTVSWYQQALGQGPQFIFQYYREEENGRGNFPPRFSGLQFPNYSSELNVNALELDDSALYLCASRLAGGPQDTQYFGPGTRLTVL.